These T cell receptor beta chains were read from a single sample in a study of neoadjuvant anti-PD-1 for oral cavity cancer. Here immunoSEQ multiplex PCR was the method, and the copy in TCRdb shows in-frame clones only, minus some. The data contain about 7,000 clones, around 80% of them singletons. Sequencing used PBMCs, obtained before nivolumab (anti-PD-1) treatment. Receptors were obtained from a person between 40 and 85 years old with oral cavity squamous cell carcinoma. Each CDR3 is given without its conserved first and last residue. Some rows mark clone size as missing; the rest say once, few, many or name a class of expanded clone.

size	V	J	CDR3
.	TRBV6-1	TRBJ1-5	ASSASGGAPGSQH
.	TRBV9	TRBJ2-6	ASSVVGNPGSGANVLT
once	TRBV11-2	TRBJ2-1	ASSLDRANNEQF
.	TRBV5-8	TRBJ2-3	ASSLSEGGWQDTQY
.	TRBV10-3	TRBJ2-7	AISDYRDTFTYEQY
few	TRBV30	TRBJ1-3	AWKQVGNTIY
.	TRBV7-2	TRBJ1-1	ASSPDWGEAF
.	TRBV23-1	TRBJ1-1	ASSQRRRTGATEAF
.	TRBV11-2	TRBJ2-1	ASSLISGGSLSNEQF
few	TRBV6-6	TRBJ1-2	ASSYGTANPDYT
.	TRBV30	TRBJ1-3	AWSGSNSGNTIY
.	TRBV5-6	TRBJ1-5	ASSLAGRGPSQPQH
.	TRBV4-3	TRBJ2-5	ASSQDLGRGHGETQY
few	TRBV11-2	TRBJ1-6	ASSLDRNSPLH
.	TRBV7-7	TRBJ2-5	ASRPGTTIQETQY
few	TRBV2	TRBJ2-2	ASSERTGNTGELF
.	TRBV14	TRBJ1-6	ASEGQGEVSNSPLH
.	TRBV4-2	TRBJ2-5	ASSQLGLATETQY
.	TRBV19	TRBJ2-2	ASLAFGQRVTGELF
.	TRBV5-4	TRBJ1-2	ASSSPTGTTLGGYT
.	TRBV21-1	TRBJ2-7	ASSRGTNTYEQY
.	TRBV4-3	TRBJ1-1	ASSQDMGRPYEAF
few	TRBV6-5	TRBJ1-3	ASSFRGTIY
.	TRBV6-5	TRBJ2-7	ASSTRTGGAYEQY
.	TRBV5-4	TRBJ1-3	ASSSDQGTGNTIY
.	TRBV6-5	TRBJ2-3	ASSYSSGAFTDTQY
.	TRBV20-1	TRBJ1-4	SAQRVEKLF
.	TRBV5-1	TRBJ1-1	ASSLGGQGYTEAF
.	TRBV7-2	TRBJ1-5	ASSLGGGNQPQH
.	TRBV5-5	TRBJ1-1	ASSPGIRGEAF
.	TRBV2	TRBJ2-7	ASNRKWQGGSNEQY
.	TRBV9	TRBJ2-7	ASSVGAGGTYEQY
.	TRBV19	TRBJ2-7	ASSDRGHHEQY
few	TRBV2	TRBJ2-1	ASSEAPPRTGTEQF
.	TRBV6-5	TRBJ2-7	ASSSSRTGAYEQY
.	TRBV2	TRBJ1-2	ASSGETVYGYT
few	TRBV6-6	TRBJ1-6	ASSRDRGSSPLH
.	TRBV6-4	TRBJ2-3	ASSLTAGSTDTQY
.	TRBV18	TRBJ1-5	ASSPSVPGNQPQH
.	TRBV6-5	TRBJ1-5	ASSWGKSNQPQH
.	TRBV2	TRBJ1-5	ASSPGTSNQPQH
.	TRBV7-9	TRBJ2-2	ASSAGIMTGHTGELF
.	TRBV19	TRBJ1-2	ASSPHTGYGYT
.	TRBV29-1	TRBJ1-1	SVVVELEAF
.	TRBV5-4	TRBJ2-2	ASSFPLGELF
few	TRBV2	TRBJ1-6	ASSAQSPLH
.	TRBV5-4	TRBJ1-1	ASSRDRERNTEAF
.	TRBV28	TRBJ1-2	ASSLSTGLTNYGYT
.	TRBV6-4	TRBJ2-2	ARGEGSNTGELF
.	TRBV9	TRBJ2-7	ASSVGGTTYEQY
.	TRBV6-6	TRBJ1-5	ASSLGGRGDQPQH
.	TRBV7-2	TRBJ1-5	ASSLVGSQGGQPQH
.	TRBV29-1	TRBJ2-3	SARTSASTDTQY